Given below is one TCR beta chain in context. The antigen this receptor binds is unknown. No clone much larger than this one lies a single base away; base qualities are absent. The record originates from a study of OX40 agonist ivuxolimab in advanced cancers. Looking at the study overall: Ivuxolimab, which targeted the costimulatory receptor OX40 (CD134), was an agonistic, fully human IgG2 monoclonal antibody. Intravenous ivuxolimab was administered to patients every 2 weeks at six dose levels: 0.01, 0.1, 0.3, 1.5, 3 and 10 mg/kg. Among the roughly 54 dose-escalation patients, approximately 20 had hepatocellular carcinoma, roughly 15 melanoma, 9 renal cell carcinoma and 9 head and neck cancer. In the dose-escalation cohort, 75% to 90% of patients were male, and the mean age was 60 years with a range of roughly 20 to 79. Patients were allowed to have had prior anti-PD-1, anti-PD-L1 or anti-CTLA-4 therapy, and approximately 40% of the dose-escalation patients had previously received checkpoint inhibitors. Partial responses were achieved by three dose-escalation patients, of whom one had hepatocellular carcinoma and two had cutaneous melanoma. Peripheral TCRbeta sequencing was intended to test whether TCR sequence diversity was altered and clonal T-cell expansion was caused by ivuxolimab. The paper describes the monotherapy dose-escalation part (N of about 47 patients) of the phase I trial of ivuxolimab. Results the study describes overall, beyond this receptor: Low levels of normalized T-cell clonal expansion were also seen in some patients who did not respond. The antigen specificity of the clonally expanded peripheral T cells was not determined. At doses from 0.1 to 3.0 mg/kg, clonal expansion was seen in both CD4+ and CD8+ blood T cells between baseline and week 6. After ivuxolimab, CD8+ T cells had more expanded clones than CD4+ T cells on average. In partial responders in the 0.1-3.0 mg/kg groups, normalized peripheral clonal expansion was found to be among the lowest, especially among CD8+ T cells.

V loses 0 bases, J loses 5 bases, and the germline ends lie 8 bases apart. Taken from cysteine to phenylalanine, the CDR3 has 14 residues. CDR3 DNA is the only sequence kept; it has 42 bases, read in frame from the first base. The germline V gene yields MGHRA for CDR1 and YSYEKL for CDR2. Genomic DNA was isolated from the sorted cells so that the TCRbeta CDR3 region could be sequenced. TCRbeta CDR3 regions were sequenced using the immunoSEQ Assay. The table comes from immuneACCESS by way of TCRdb, which keeps in-frame sequences with V and J called. Part of the clones is missing from these tables; in studies checked, under half for an unresolved V gene and the rest for unknown reasons. The sample table holds under 80,000 clones, of which approximately 81% were seen once. The leading ten clones occupy 2% to 2.5% of the sample. The trial excluded patients who had a history of autoimmune disease or were on systemic immunosuppression. Peripheral blood for TCR sequencing was drawn from every dose cohort at baseline, at cycle 4 day 1 and at cycle 7 day 1. Samples were obtained from an open-label, multicenter, first-in-human phase I dose-escalation trial of ivuxolimab. The trial enrolled adults with locally advanced or metastatic head and neck squamous cell, hepatocellular, melanoma or renal cell carcinoma. Before TCR sequencing, CD4+ T cells and CD8+ T cells from peripheral blood were sorted into separate populations.

Here the chain combines TRBV4-1 and TRBJ2-1; TRBD1 is possibly the D segment (6 matching bases). This receptor was obtained from an adult with an advanced solid tumor such as melanoma, head and neck, liver or kidney cancer. Sequencing was performed on CD4+ or CD8+ T cells sorted from blood, taken in a trial of the OX40 agonist ivuxolimab. The CDR3 protein is CASSQDHRDNEQFF. At the DNA level, the sequence is TGCGCCAGCAGCCAAGATCACAGGGACAATGAGCAGTTCTTC.